These 30 T cell receptor beta chains came from one sample sequenced in a study of blood T cell repertoires in COVID-19. Sequencing used immunoSEQ multiplex PCR; TCRdb keeps in-frame clones, though not all of them. The data hold some 210,000 clones, with about 88% observed a single time. Sequencing used peripheral blood. The receptors were gathered from a woman between 40 and 50 years old who had recovered from COVID-19.

As regards this clone: The sample holds other DNA sequences that translate to the same CDR3. This chain connects TRBV30 to TRBJ1-3, with a weak D call TRBD1 (5 bases). Looked up from germline, CDR1 is GTSNPN and CDR2 is SVGIG (reference sequence). The length of the CDR3 is 11 residues. The V gene lost 2 bases and the J gene lost 7 bases, with 6 bases spanning the gap. This chain's CDR3 is CAWSRGNTIYF. Here the CDR3 DNA reads TGTGCCTGGAGTAGGGGTAACACCATATATTTT.

The J gene is TRBJ2-2, the V gene TRBV7-9; the D is unclear. Trimming left V 8 bases short and J 6 bases short, with 13 bases between. Germline V gene sequence: CDR1 SEHNR, CDR2 FQNEAQ (reference sequence). The CDR3 contains 13 residues. The CDR3 reads CASAPQLAGELFF. In nucleotides, the CDR3 is TGTGCCAGCGCCCCCCAGTTGGCCGGGGAGCTGTTTTTT. Combining the CDR3 with reference TRBV7-9 and TRBJ2-2 gives the whole variable domain DTGVSQNPRHKITKRGQNVTFRCDPISEHNRLYWYRQTLGQGPEFLTYFQNEAQLEKSRLLSDRFSAERPKGSFSTLEIQRTEQGDSAMYLCASAPQLAGELFFGEGSRLTVL.

The chain combines TRBV18 with TRBJ2-1; D is uncertain. Germline V gene lookup returns CDR1 KGHSH and CDR2 LQKENI. The germline V and J ends were trimmed by 7 bases and 5 bases, with 15 bases remaining between them. There are 14 residues in the CDR3. The CDR3 nucleotides read TGTGCCAGCTTCCCGGCGGTAGCAAACAATGAGCAGTTCTTC. Protein: CASFPAVANNEQFF.

V gene TRBV6-5 combines with J gene TRBJ2-3; perhaps TRBD2 as D (6 bases). Per germline, CDR1 MNHEY and CDR2 SVGAGI. The V and J ends lost 3 bases and 2 bases respectively, with 12 bases between them. The CDR3 is made up of 15 amino acids. The CDR3 spells CASSYSGILTDTQYF. The CDR3 bases are TGTGCCAGCAGTTATAGCGGCATCCTCACAGATACGCAGTATTTT.

This chain links TRBV6-6 with TRBJ1-2; D perhaps matches TRBD1 (6 bases). Germline loops: CDR1 MNHNY, CDR2 SVGAGI (reference sequence). The CDR3 contains 16 residues. V lost 7 bases to trimming and J lost 7 bases, with 25 bases between them. CDR3 amino acids: CASTPFLGRGLGGYTF. The CDR3 DNA follows: TGTGCCAGCACTCCCTTCTTGGGCAGGGGATTGGGTGGCTACACCTTC.

The sample holds one count of this clone. The chain employs TRBV7-2 and TRBJ2-4; D is uncertain. The CDR3 totals 16 residues. The germline V and J ends were trimmed by 2 bases and 0 bases, with 11 bases remaining between them. Germline assignment: CDR1 SGHTA and CDR2 FQGNSA. CDR3 nucleotides: TGTGCCAGCAGCTTAACAGCTGCTCTAGCCAAAAACATTCAGTACTTC. Its protein product is CASSLTAALAKNIQYF.

The rearrangement joins TRBV3-1 (or the pseudogene TRBV3-2) to TRBJ2-7; D is possibly TRBD2 (6 bases). The CDR3 has 17 amino acids. Trimming removed 4 bases at V and 4 bases at J, with 23 bases between. The germline V gene encodes CDR1 LGHDT and CDR2 YNNKEL (reference sequence). The CDR3 region is CASSPSSPGYRGYEQYF. For the CDR3, the DNA is TGTGCCAGCAGCCCAAGCTCCCCAGGGTACCGGGGGTACGAGCAGTACTTC.

The V and J genes are TRBV19 and TRBJ2-1; a weak D match, TRBD2 (5 bases). The germline gives CDR1 LNHDA, CDR2 SQIVND (reference sequence). This CDR3 is built from 15 residues. Trimming took off 6 bases at V and 10 bases at J, with 22 bases between the two ends. The CDR3 protein is CASSSGRSQRREQFF. The CDR3 coding sequence is TGTGCCAGTAGCTCTGGTAGGTCTCAGCGGCGGGAGCAGTTCTTC.

The V gene is TRBV5-1, the J gene TRBJ1-1; no firm D call. The germline CDR1 and CDR2 sequences are SGHRS and YFSETQ. The CDR3 has 16 amino acids. Trimming took off 5 bases at V and 1 base at J, with 18 bases between the two ends. The CDR3 DNA sequence: TGCGCCAGCAGGAGAGCATTAGGAGGTTGGAACACTGAAGCTTTCTTT. Protein sequence: CASRRALGGWNTEAFF. The full variable domain, rest sourced from reference TRBV5-1 and TRBJ1-1, is KAGVTQTPRYLIKTRGQQVTLSCSPISGHRSVSWYQQTPGQGLQFLFEYFSETQRNKGNFPGRFSGRQFSNSRSEMNVSTLELGDSALYLCASRRALGGWNTEAFFGQGTRLTVV.

V is TRBV19 and J is TRBJ2-2, with 12 bases lining up with TRBD2. Germline lookup yields CDR1 LNHDA and CDR2 SQIVND (reference sequence). Trimming took 9 bases from V and 4 from J; bases not matched to a gene: 18. This CDR3 is 19 amino acids long. The CDR3 region is CASTKRGLAGRAVTGELFF. CDR3 coding DNA: TGTGCCAGCACCAAGCGGGGACTAGCGGGTCGGGCTGTCACCGGGGAGCTGTTTTTT.

The J gene is TRBJ2-7, the V gene TRBV5-4; TRBD2 matches 7 bases. Germline V CDR1 and CDR2: SGHNT, YYREEE (reference sequence). The CDR3 has 15 residues. The J segment lost 0 bases and the V segment lost 2 bases, leaving 5 bases of the junction unmatched. The CDR3 here is CASSLDASGSYEQYF. For the CDR3, the DNA is TGTGCCAGCAGCTTAGATGCTAGCGGCTCCTACGAGCAGTACTTC.

The genes are TRBV7-8 and TRBJ2-7; TRBD1 matches 7 bases. With 4 bases clipped from V and 2 bases from J, the junction kept 2 bases outside the gene matches. Germline CDR1 SGHVS, CDR2 FQNEAQ. The CDR3 consists of 13 residues. CDR3 residues: CASSSGQPYEQYF. The CDR3 region has the DNA TGTGCCAGCAGCTCGGGACAGCCCTACGAGCAGTACTTC.

V usage is TRBV5-5 and J usage is TRBJ2-1; 10 bases map to TRBD1. The germline gives CDR1 SGHKS, CDR2 YYEKEE (reference sequence). V lost 1 base to trimming and J lost 8 bases; unmatched junction nucleotides: 9. The CDR3 spans 16 residues. The CDR3 loop is CASSLRGDRGVHEQFF. Written as DNA, the CDR3 is TGTGCCAGCAGCTTGCGGGGGGACAGGGGTGTCCATGAGCAGTTCTTC.

This clone showed up many times. CDR3 sequence: CASSQIHGTGELFF. The CDR3, as DNA: TGCGCCAGCAGCCAGATCCACGGGACCGGGGAGCTGTTTTTT. This chain links TRBV4-3 with TRBJ2-2, with D hard to call. V lost 3 bases, J lost 5 bases, and 10 bases lay in between. The CDR3 length is 14 residues. Germline V gives CDR1 LGHNA, CDR2 YSLEER.

The chain has TRBV7-6 and TRBJ2-3; 13 bases agree with TRBD2. The V segment lost 0 bases and the J segment 2 bases; nucleotides outside the gene matches: 2. CDR1 and CDR2 (germline): SGHVS, FNYEAQ. The CDR3 contains 17 residues. The CDR3 DNA reads TGTGCCAGCAGCTTAGCTGGACTAGCGGGAGTCACAGATACGCAGTATTTT. Its protein is CASSLAGLAGVTDTQYF.

This CDR3 is CSVGGTGGDTQYF. The CDR3 DNA reads TGCAGCGTTGGAGGGACAGGGGGAGATACGCAGTATTTT. The chain couples TRBV29-1 to TRBJ2-3, with 11 bases matching TRBD1. Germline lookup yields CDR1 SQVTM and CDR2 ANQGSEA. There are 13 residues in the CDR3. V was pared by 4 bases and J by 5 bases, with 2 bases of the junction left unmatched.

The J gene is TRBJ2-7, the V gene TRBV29-1, with 8 bases matching TRBD1. Germline V CDR1 and CDR2: SQVTM, ANQGSEA. With 3 bases clipped from V and 2 bases from J, the junction kept 3 bases outside the gene matches. This CDR3 region has 13 residues. The CDR3 reads CSVDGQGPYEQYF. CDR3 DNA sequence: TGCAGCGTTGACGGACAGGGCCCCTACGAGCAGTACTTC.

The rearrangement links TRBV24-1 to TRBJ1-1, with 8 bases matching TRBD1. Germline CDR1 is KGHDR and CDR2 is SFDVKD. CDR3 length: 15 residues. After removal of 7 bases from V and 4 bases from J, the junction contained 10 bases not matched to a gene. CDR3 nucleotide sequence: TGTGCCACCAGAAAATCGTACAGGGGGACCACTGAAGCTTTCTTT. Its translation is CATRKSYRGTTEAFF.

This chain uses TRBV7-8 with TRBJ2-1; D may be TRBD2 (6 bases). Per the germline V gene, CDR1 is SGHVS and CDR2 is FQNEAQ. This CDR3 region has 14 residues. The ends were cut back, 5 bases at V and 5 bases at J, with 13 bases in the middle. In nucleotides, the CDR3 is TGTGCCAGCAGCCGAGGGAGGCGGGACAATGAGCAGTTCTTC. Amino acids: CASSRGRRDNEQFF.

V gene TRBV19 combines with J gene TRBJ2-5; 7 bases match TRBD2. The CDR3 totals 14 residues. Germline lookup yields CDR1 LNHDA and CDR2 SQIVND (reference sequence). CDR3 sequence: CASGRAGRGETQYF. The CDR3 DNA reads TGTGCTTCAGGAAGGGCAGGGCGGGGGGAGACCCAGTACTTC.

The chain combines TRBV28 with TRBJ1-4; 8 bases agree with TRBD1. The ends lost 4 bases at V and 4 bases at J; junction bases unmatched: 5. Germline loops: CDR1 MDHEN, CDR2 SYDVKM. CDR3 length: 15 amino acids. The CDR3 protein is CASSSTGGRNEKLFF. The CDR3 DNA follows: TGTGCCAGCAGTTCCACAGGGGGACGTAATGAAAAACTGTTTTTT.

The V call is TRBV11-2, the J call TRBJ2-3; D remains ambiguous. Per germline, CDR1 SGHAT and CDR2 FQNNGV. Between the trimmed V and J ends, which lost 5 bases and 5 bases, there was a span of 17 bases. The length of the CDR3 is 15 residues. DNA for the CDR3: TGTGCCAGCAGCACCCGGTCGGGTTCGGAAGATACGCAGTATTTT. The encoded protein is CASSTRSGSEDTQYF. The entire variable domain, with the rest obtained from reference TRBV11-2 and TRBJ2-3, is as follows: EAGVAQSPRYKIIEKRQSVAFWCNPISGHATLYWYQQILGQGPKLLIQFQNNGVVDDSQLPKDRFSAERLKGVDSTLKIQPAKLEDSAVYLCASSTRSGSEDTQYFGPGTRLTVL.

This clone was found once. The rearrangement uses TRBV14 and TRBJ2-2; 7 bases match TRBD1. With V trimmed by 2 bases and J by 0 bases, 6 bases remained unmatched. The germline CDR1 and CDR2 sequences are SGHDN and FVKESK. The CDR3 covers 17 residues. In nucleotides, the CDR3 is TGTGCCAGCAGCCAATCTGGGGACAGCGCGAACACCGGGGAGCTGTTTTTT. It codes for CASSQSGDSANTGELFF.

The chain is built from TRBV4-2 and TRBJ2-7; 12 bases line up with TRBD2. The CDR3 sequence is 16 residues long. Germline loops: CDR1 LGHNA, CDR2 YNFKEQ. V lost 3 bases, J lost 5 bases, and 8 bases stayed unmatched. The CDR3, as DNA: TGTGCCAGCAGCCAGGGGACGACTAGCGGGAGCCACGAGCAGTACTTC. This codes for CASSQGTTSGSHEQYF.

CDR3 nucleotide sequence: TGTGCCAGCAGTCAAAGGGGGTTTGCCTACAATGAGCAGTTCTTC. It encodes CASSQRGFAYNEQFF. V is TRBV6-5 and J is TRBJ2-1, with D perhaps matching TRBD1 (6 bases). Germline V gene sequence: CDR1 MNHEY, CDR2 SVGAGI. The CDR3 contains 15 residues. V lost 5 bases, J lost 2 bases, and 13 bases lay in between.

V is TRBV6-6 and J is TRBJ2-7; TRBD2 aligns across 11 bases. Looked up from germline, CDR1 is MNHNY and CDR2 is SVGAGI (reference sequence). With 5 bases clipped from V and 0 bases from J, the junction kept 6 bases outside the gene matches. This CDR3 is built from 16 residues. Written as DNA, the CDR3 is TGTGCCAGCAGTACATCGCTAGCGGGAGGCTCCTACGAGCAGTACTTC. The encoded protein is CASSTSLAGGSYEQYF.

Written as DNA, the CDR3 is TGTGCCAGCAGCCCCGGCGGGAACTACGAGCAGTACTTC. This codes for CASSPGGNYEQYF. The rearrangement joins TRBV9 to TRBJ2-7; possible D gene TRBD2, 6 bases. This CDR3 comprises 13 residues. Germline V lookup: CDR1 SGDLS, CDR2 YYNGEE. V lost 4 bases and J lost 3, with 11 bases in between.

The chain is built from TRBV7-9 and TRBJ1-2, with 9 positions matching TRBD1. Germline V CDR1 and CDR2: SEHNR, FQNEAQ (reference sequence). The length of the CDR3 is 14 residues. Germline trimming cut 3 bases from V and 7 bases from J; bases unmatched to any gene: 6. This CDR3 reads CASSLLQGASGYTF. In nucleotides, the CDR3 is TGTGCCAGCAGCTTGCTACAGGGGGCAAGTGGCTACACCTTC.

The gene calls are TRBV5-1 and TRBJ1-1; the D is unclear. This CDR3 has 16 residues. V was trimmed by 0 bases and J by 1 base, leaving 13 bases between them. Germline V gene lookup returns CDR1 SGHRS and CDR2 YFSETQ. DNA for the CDR3: TGCGCCAGCAGCTTGGATGGAGGGCCCGGGAACACTGAAGCTTTCTTT. Encoded protein: CASSLDGGPGNTEAFF.

The chain employs TRBV29-1 and TRBJ1-4; 7 bases line up with TRBD1. The CDR3 loop spans 13 amino acids. Germline V gene data show CDR1 as SQVTM and CDR2 as ANQGSEA. V gave up 7 bases and J gave up 3 bases; unmatched junction bases: 5. As DNA, the CDR3 is TGCAGCGCCTTGACAGGGCCTAATGAAAAACTGTTTTTT. Translated, it gives CSALTGPNEKLFF.